This record looks at one T cell receptor (beta chain) sequence and its context. Its antigen is currently not known. No base quality values were provided; no much bigger clone lies one nucleotide off. Library generation was performed with PCR. Sequencing was carried out with an Illumina HiSeq 2500. Molecular barcoding was employed in the preparation of TCR libraries, with unique molecular identifiers being used to normalize TCRbeta repertoire quantification. TCRdb passed the public sequencing reads through fastp at Q25 and MiXCR, retaining productive beta sequences. Here each entry gathers all rows of one CDR3 protein and keeps the most common genes and DNA. The table for this sample lists 800,000 to 1,000,000 distinct CDR3 sequences; less than 30% of them were counted only once. The ten largest clonotypes hold 25% to 35% of the sample. There are 12 amino acids in the CDR3, from cysteine to phenylalanine inclusive. Here the CDR3 DNA is all that survives: 36 bases in frame from base 1. For this chain, trimming is 7 bases at the V end and 2 bases at the J end, and the number of junction bases without a gene match is 3. CDR1 and CDR2 were assigned from the germline V gene as SQVTM and ANQGSEA.

The source of the sample is a study of T-cell reconstitution after alpha-beta-depleted transplantation in children (dated by TCRdb to about 2016). Background on the whole study: Using TCR repertoire profiling, the study quantitatively followed how T-cell immune reconstitution unfolded in children after TCRalphabeta/CD19-depleted allogeneic hematopoietic cell transplantation.

Points the paper makes about the study in general: In some patients, the high TCRbeta diversity seen at day 60 was put down to recipient T cells and intrathymic progenitors that had survived conditioning. The apparently early recovery of alphabetaT-cell counts about two months after transplant reportedly depended on only several hundred rapidly expanded clones that came from non-depleted graft cells. Hyperexpanded clone frequencies declined over subsequent months; after one year, T-cell counts and TCRbeta diversity were mostly attributed to newly produced T cells.

The sample's treatment or condition label, decoded: allogeneic hematopoietic cell transplantation with graft depleted of TCRalphabeta T cells and CD19 B cells. The children who served as transplant recipients had been given grafts of TCRalphabeta/CD19-depleted allogeneic hematopoietic cells. The sequence links TRBV29-1 to TRBJ1-2, with TRBD1 identical over 8 junction bases. This sequence originates from a boy under two years old who had a stem cell transplant for SCID, so the T cells may come from the graft donor. Sample: PBMCs, mostly from graft donor cells, taken 360 days after TCRalphabeta/CD19-depleted stem cell transplant. The base sequence is TGCAGCGGACAGGGGTTAAACTATGGCTACACCTTC. The translation is CSGQGLNYGYTF.